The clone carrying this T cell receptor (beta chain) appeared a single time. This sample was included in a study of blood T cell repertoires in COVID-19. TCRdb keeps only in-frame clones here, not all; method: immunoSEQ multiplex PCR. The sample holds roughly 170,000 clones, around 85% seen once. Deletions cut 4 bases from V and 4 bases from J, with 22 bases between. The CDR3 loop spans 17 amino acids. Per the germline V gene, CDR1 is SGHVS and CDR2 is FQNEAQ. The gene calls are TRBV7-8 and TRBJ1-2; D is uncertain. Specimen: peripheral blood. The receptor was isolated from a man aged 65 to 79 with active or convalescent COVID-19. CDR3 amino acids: CASSSGGVQREVYGYTF. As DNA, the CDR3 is TGTGCCAGCAGCTCCGGCGGGGTCCAGAGAGAAGTCTATGGCTACACCTTC. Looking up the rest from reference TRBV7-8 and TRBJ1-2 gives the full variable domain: GAGVSQSPRYKVAKRGQDVALRCDPISGHVSLFWYQQALGQGPEFLTYFQNEAQLDKSGLPSDRFFAERPEGSVSTLKIQRTQQEDSAVYLCASSSGGVQREVYGYTFGSGTRLTVV.